This T cell receptor beta chain originates from a study of human T cells and chemical hapten exposure. Study outcomes and limitations: Because all patients had alopecia, their immune responses might differ from healthy ones.

The time point: pre-sensitization, week 0. Noted treatment: therapeutic diphenylcyclopropenone sensitization with weekly scalp DPC. Prior to application of each patch test, blood was drawn. Whole blood, unfractionated, served as the material for total RNA extraction. TCRdb re-called the RACE reads with MiXCR, one entry per CDR3 protein. The profile shows around 300,000 distinct CDR3 sequences, 7.5% to 9% of them singletons. The CDR3 extends over 16 amino acids. V lost 10 bases and J lost 5; bases outside the gene matches: 13. Germline V CDR1 and CDR2: MNHEY, SVGEGT. This clonotype was seen many times. Antigen unknown.

The chain employs TRBV6-2 or TRBV6-3 and TRBJ2-3; 12 nucleotides match TRBD2. The origin of this receptor is a man between 18 and 29 years old with alopecia areata. Some clones in this sample may be carry-over from other donors' samples. The sample was whole blood, taken in connection with sensitization to the hapten diphenylcyclopropenone (DPC). CDR3 residues: CATLLSTSGGGDTQYF. CDR3 coding DNA: TGTGCCACCCTCCTATCGACTAGCGGGGGAGGAGATACGCAGTATTTT.